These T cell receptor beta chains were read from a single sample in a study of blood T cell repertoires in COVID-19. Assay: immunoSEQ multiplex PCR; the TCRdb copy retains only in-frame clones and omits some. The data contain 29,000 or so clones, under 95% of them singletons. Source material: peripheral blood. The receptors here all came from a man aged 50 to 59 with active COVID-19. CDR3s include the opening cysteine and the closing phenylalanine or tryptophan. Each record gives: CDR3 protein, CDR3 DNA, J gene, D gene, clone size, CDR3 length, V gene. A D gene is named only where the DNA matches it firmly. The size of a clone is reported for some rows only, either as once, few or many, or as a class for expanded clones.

CDR3: CASSLSYEQYF; DNA: TGCGCCAGCAGCCTTAGTTACGAGCAGTACTTC; J: TRBJ2-7; D: .; size: .; length: 11; V: TRBV4-1
CDR3: CASTVGWGGTQYF; DNA: TGCGCCAGCACTGTCGGCTGGGGAGGGACCCAGTACTTC; J: TRBJ2-5; D: .; size: once; length: 13; V: TRBV10-2
CDR3: CATSRDRGALEQYF; DNA: TGTGCCACCAGCAGAGACAGGGGGGCGCTCGAGCAGTACTTC; J: TRBJ2-7; D: .; size: .; length: 14; V: TRBV15
CDR3: CASSQQGANTIYF; DNA: TGTGCCAGCAGTCAACAGGGGGCAAACACCATATATTTT; J: TRBJ1-3; D: TRBD1; size: .; length: 13; V: TRBV6-5
CDR3: CASGLQQGDTQYF; DNA: TGTGCCAGCGGGTTACAACAGGGGGATACGCAGTATTTT; J: TRBJ2-3; D: TRBD1; size: .; length: 13; V: TRBV12-3/TRBV12-4
CDR3: CSVEFYRGEGLNEQFF; DNA: TGCAGCGTTGAGTTTTATCGTGGGGAGGGGCTCAATGAGCAGTTCTTC; J: TRBJ2-1; D: TRBD2; size: .; length: 16; V: TRBV29-1
CDR3: CASSPSRNEQFF; DNA: TGTGCCAGCAGCCCGAGCCGCAATGAGCAGTTCTTC; J: TRBJ2-1; D: .; size: .; length: 12; V: TRBV7-8
CDR3: CASSIQGAGQPQHF; DNA: TGTGCCAGCAGCATACAGGGGGCAGGGCAGCCCCAGCATTTT; J: TRBJ1-5; D: TRBD1; size: few; length: 14; V: TRBV6-5
CDR3: CASSLDLWSSYNEQFF; DNA: TGTGCCAGCAGCTTAGATCTGTGGAGCTCCTACAATGAGCAGTTCTTC; J: TRBJ2-1; D: .; size: .; length: 16; V: TRBV11-2
CDR3: CASSLVGDSYEQYF; DNA: TGCGCCAGCAGCTTGGTAGGGGACAGCTACGAGCAGTACTTC; J: TRBJ2-7; D: TRBD1; size: .; length: 14; V: TRBV5-1
CDR3: CASSAGPAQAETQYF; DNA: TGCGCCAGCAGCGCCGGTCCGGCGCAGGCGGAGACCCAGTACTTC; J: TRBJ2-5; D: .; size: .; length: 15; V: TRBV5-1
CDR3: CASADRAEQFF; DNA: TGTGCCAGCGCGGACAGGGCGGAGCAGTTCTTC; J: TRBJ2-1; D: TRBD1; size: .; length: 11; V: TRBV7-9
CDR3: CASSEIGDQETQYF; DNA: TGCGCCAGCAGTGAGATAGGGGACCAAGAGACCCAGTACTTC; J: TRBJ2-5; D: .; size: .; length: 14; V: TRBV10-2
CDR3: CAWRGAVSTDTQYF; DNA: TGTGCCTGGAGGGGAGCGGTTAGCACAGATACGCAGTATTTT; J: TRBJ2-3; D: .; size: .; length: 14; V: TRBV30
CDR3: CASSMGLAGVGALTDTQYF; DNA: TGTGCCAGCAGCATGGGACTAGCGGGAGTCGGGGCTCTCACAGATACGCAGTATTTT; J: TRBJ2-3; D: TRBD2; size: .; length: 19; V: TRBV5-5
CDR3: CASSFAGWTEAFF; DNA: TGTGCCAGTAGTTTCGCAGGGTGGACTGAAGCTTTCTTT; J: TRBJ1-1; D: .; size: .; length: 13; V: TRBV19
CDR3: CAWSVQGVYYGYTF; DNA: TGTGCCTGGAGTGTACAGGGGGTGTACTATGGCTACACCTTC; J: TRBJ1-2; D: TRBD1; size: .; length: 14; V: TRBV30
CDR3: CASSRSVGETQYF; DNA: TGCGCCAGCAGCCGGAGTGTCGGGGAGACCCAGTACTTC; J: TRBJ2-5; D: .; size: .; length: 13; V: TRBV5-1
CDR3: CASGLFGGSNQPQHF; DNA: TGTGCTAGTGGTTTGTTTGGGGGGAGCAATCAGCCCCAGCATTTT; J: TRBJ1-5; D: .; size: .; length: 15; V: TRBV12-5
CDR3: CASSIGTTDTQYF; DNA: TGTGCCAGCAGCATAGGGACTACAGATACGCAGTATTTT; J: TRBJ2-3; D: .; size: .; length: 13; V: TRBV5-4
CDR3: CASTTEVPYEQYF; DNA: TGTGCCAGCACTACGGAGGTCCCCTACGAGCAGTACTTC; J: TRBJ2-7; D: .; size: .; length: 13; V: TRBV6-5
CDR3: CASTHRVGGELFF; DNA: TGTGCCAGCACCCACAGGGTTGGCGGGGAGCTGTTTTTT; J: TRBJ2-2; D: .; size: .; length: 13; V: TRBV5-5
CDR3: CASSSLGSVTYNEQFF; DNA: TGTGCCAGCAGCTCCTTGGGGAGTGTGACCTACAATGAGCAGTTCTTC; J: TRBJ2-1; D: .; size: .; length: 16; V: TRBV7-9
CDR3: CASSFSSYEQYF; DNA: TGTGCCAGCTCATTCAGCTCCTACGAGCAGTACTTC; J: TRBJ2-7; D: .; size: .; length: 12; V: TRBV18
CDR3: CASSQEAANTEAFF; DNA: TGTGCCAGCAGCCAAGAGGCCGCTAACACTGAAGCTTTCTTT; J: TRBJ1-1; D: .; size: .; length: 14; V: TRBV3-1/TRBV3-2
CDR3: CASSQGPVSYNEQFF; DNA: TGTGCCAGCAGCCAAGGGCCAGTTTCGTACAATGAGCAGTTCTTC; J: TRBJ2-1; D: .; size: .; length: 15; V: TRBV3-1/TRBV3-2
CDR3: CASSLDGRTLASTDTQYF; DNA: TGCGCCAGCAGCTTGGACGGTCGGACGCTAGCGAGCACAGATACGCAGTATTTT; J: TRBJ2-3; D: .; size: .; length: 18; V: TRBV5-1
CDR3: CAWSLGRGGPLHF; DNA: TGTGCCTGGAGTCTAGGCAGGGGCGGTCCCCTCCACTTT; J: TRBJ1-6; D: .; size: .; length: 13; V: TRBV30
CDR3: CASSLRVATNEKLFF; DNA: TGTGCCAGCAGCTTGAGGGTTGCAACTAATGAAAAACTGTTTTTT; J: TRBJ1-4; D: .; size: once; length: 15; V: TRBV11-1
CDR3: CASSLTGENIQYF; DNA: TGTGCCAGCAGCTTAACAGGGGAAAACATTCAGTACTTC; J: TRBJ2-4; D: TRBD1; size: .; length: 13; V: TRBV11-2
CDR3: CASSEYTGTGITEAFF; DNA: TGCGCCAGCAGTGAGTATACCGGGACAGGGATCACTGAAGCTTTCTTT; J: TRBJ1-1; D: TRBD1; size: .; length: 16; V: TRBV10-2
CDR3: CASSQVRSGGAIRTDTQYF; DNA: TGTGCCAGCAGCCAAGTGCGTAGCGGGGGGGCGATAAGGACAGATACGCAGTATTTT; J: TRBJ2-3; D: TRBD2; size: .; length: 19; V: TRBV3-1/TRBV3-2
CDR3: CASGSPRGAGTDTQYF; DNA: TGTGCTAGTGGTTCCCCTCGGGGGGCCGGCACAGATACGCAGTATTTT; J: TRBJ2-3; D: .; size: once; length: 16; V: TRBV12-5
CDR3: CASSLHGDNEQFF; DNA: TGTGCCAGCAGCTTGCACGGAGACAATGAGCAGTTCTTC; J: TRBJ2-1; D: .; size: .; length: 13; V: TRBV11-3